This T cell receptor (beta chain) appears in the sequencing data of a study of Tregs in tolerant kidney transplant recipients. Deletions cut 4 bases from V and 5 bases from J, with 13 bases between. This CDR3 region has 13 residues. Germline values: CDR1 SGHRS, CDR2 YFSETQ. CD4+CD25+CD127- Tregs, CD4+CD25- non-Tregs, CD4 and CD8 cells were sorted. Notes on the study in general: Biological reproducibility was not directly addressed in this study. The small number of patients limits these findings pending further validation.

Regarding this clone: Its antigen is currently unknown.

The data were produced by immunoSEQ multiplex PCR, yet TCRdb's version contains in-frame clones alone and is incomplete. The sample has 15,000 to 19,000 clones, more than 90% seen once. The clonotype was recovered from a human donor in good health. This sequence joins TRBV5-1 and TRBJ2-7, with D unclear. The sequenced material came from CD8+ T cells from blood. CDR3 nucleotide sequence: TGCGCCAGCAGCCCGTGGATCTGGGACGAGCAGTACTTC. Its translation: CASSPWIWDEQYF.